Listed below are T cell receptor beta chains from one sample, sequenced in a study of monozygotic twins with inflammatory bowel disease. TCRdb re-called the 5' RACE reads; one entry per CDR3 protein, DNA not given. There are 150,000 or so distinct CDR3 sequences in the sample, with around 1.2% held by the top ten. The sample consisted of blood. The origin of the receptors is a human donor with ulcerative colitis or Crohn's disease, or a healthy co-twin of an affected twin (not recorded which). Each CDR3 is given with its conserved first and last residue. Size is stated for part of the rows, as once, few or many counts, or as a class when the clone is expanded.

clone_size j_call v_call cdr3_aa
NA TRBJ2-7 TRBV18 CASSSSDRPSYEQYF
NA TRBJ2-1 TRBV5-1 CASSSPPDYYYNEQFF
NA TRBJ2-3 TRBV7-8 CASSLRGAGSWDTQYF
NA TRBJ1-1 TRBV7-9 CASSLAGTGGTEAFF
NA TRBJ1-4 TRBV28 CASSSDCQNEKLFF
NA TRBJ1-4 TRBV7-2 CASSPTGMKLFF
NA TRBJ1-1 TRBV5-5 CASSSPGGLVNTEAFF
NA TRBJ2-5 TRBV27 CASSLTGQGTQYF
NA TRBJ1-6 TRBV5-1 CASSSRDSWNSPLHF
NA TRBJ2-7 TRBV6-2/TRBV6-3 CASSYLNSYEQYF
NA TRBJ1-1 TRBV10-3 CAIKDRRFEAFF
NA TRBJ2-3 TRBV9 CASSVATSFTQYF
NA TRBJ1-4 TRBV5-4 CASSLGLQGNEKLFF
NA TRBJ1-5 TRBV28 CASSPLDWGSDQPQHF
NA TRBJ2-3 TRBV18 CASSPDPTDTQYF
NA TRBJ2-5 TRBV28 CASSLRASGGGETQYF
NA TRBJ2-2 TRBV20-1 CSALGLAGGPIRAGELFF
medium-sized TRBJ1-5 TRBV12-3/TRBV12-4 CASSLWGLGPGNQPQHF
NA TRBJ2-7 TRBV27 CASSRLAGNEQYF
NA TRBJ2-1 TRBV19 CASVGAGAPYNEQFF
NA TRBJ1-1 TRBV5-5 CASSLTGQGTEAFF
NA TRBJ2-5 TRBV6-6 CASSSGGRQETQYF
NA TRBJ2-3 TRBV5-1 CASSLRRITDTQYF
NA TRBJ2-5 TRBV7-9 CASSSRQGQETQYF
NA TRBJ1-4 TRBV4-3 CASSQDLRTGTVNEKLFF
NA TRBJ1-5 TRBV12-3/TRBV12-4 CASTFLPGSNQPQHF
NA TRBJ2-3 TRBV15 CATKSGLPPDTQYF
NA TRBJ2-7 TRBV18 CASSPDLQSGEQYF
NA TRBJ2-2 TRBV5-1 CASSYGATGELFF
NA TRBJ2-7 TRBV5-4 CASSLSVRASSYEQYF
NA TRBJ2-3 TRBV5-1 CASSLERGVPSTDTQYF
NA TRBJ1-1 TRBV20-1 CSARTPVRLAFF
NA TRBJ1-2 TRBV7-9 CASSPNGPYYGYTF
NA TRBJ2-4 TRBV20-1 CSARDGQLAKNIQYF
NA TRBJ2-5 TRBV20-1 CSASFGSTETQYF
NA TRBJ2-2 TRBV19 CASSSMAGSRELFF
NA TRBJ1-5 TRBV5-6 CASSSRGLWNQPQHF
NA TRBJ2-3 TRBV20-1 CSAGTVLAGADTQYF
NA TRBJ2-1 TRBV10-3 CAISWNNEQFF
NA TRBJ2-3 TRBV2 CASSQRVTEDTQYF
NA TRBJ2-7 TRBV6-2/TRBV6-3 CASSYSAELEQYF